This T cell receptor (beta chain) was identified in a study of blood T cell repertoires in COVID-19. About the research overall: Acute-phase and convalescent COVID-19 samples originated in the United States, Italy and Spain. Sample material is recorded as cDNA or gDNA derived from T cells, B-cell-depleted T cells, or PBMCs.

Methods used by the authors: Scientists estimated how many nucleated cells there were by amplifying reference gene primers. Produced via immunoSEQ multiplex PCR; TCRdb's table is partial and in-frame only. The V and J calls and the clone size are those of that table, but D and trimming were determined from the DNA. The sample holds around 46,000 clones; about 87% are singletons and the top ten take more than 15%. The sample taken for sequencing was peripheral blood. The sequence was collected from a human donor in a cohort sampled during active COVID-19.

CDR3 sequence (DNA): TGTGCCAGCAGTTACTCTACTGGACAGGGGAGCGAGACCCAGTACTTC. The encoded protein is CASSYSTGQGSETQYF. V gene TRBV6-5 combines with J gene TRBJ2-5; 9 bases are a match to TRBD1. The CDR3 sequence is 16 residues long. Germline V lookup: CDR1 MNHEY, CDR2 SVGAGI. V trimming: 0 bases; J trimming: 5 bases; junction bases outside the gene matches: 7.